These T cell receptor beta chains were read from a single sample in a study of T cells in Graves' hyperthyroidism and ophthalmopathy. TCRdb re-analysed the multiplex PCR reads in MiXCR, keeping a single row per CDR3 protein. The sample contains 250,000 to 300,000 distinct CDR3 sequences, roughly 15% of which appear only once. The specimen sequenced was blood. The receptors were sampled from a woman aged 40 to 49 with Graves' hyperthyroidism that later progressed to Graves' ophthalmopathy. Each CDR3 is given with its conserved first and last residue. Each record gives: CDR3 DNA, CDR3 protein, clone size, CDR3 length, V gene, J gene, D gene. D genes are given only for firm matches. Size is stated for part of the rows, as once, few or many counts, or as a class when the clone is expanded.

DNA: TGTGCCAGCAGCCAAGGAACGGGGTACAAGGTTATGATGACTGAAGCTTTCTTT; CDR3: CASSQGTGYKVMMTEAFF; size: many; length: 18; V: TRBV3-1; J: TRBJ1-1; D: .
DNA: TGTGCCAGCAGCTTCGAAAAGGGCAGGGGGCTGACTAATGAAAAACTGTTTTTT; CDR3: CASSFEKGRGLTNEKLFF; size: many; length: 18; V: TRBV11-2; J: TRBJ1-4; D: TRBD1
DNA: TGCAGTGCTTGCACGCCCGGGATCTCCTACGAGCAGTACTTC; CDR3: CSACTPGISYEQYF; size: many; length: 14; V: TRBV20-1; J: TRBJ2-7; D: .
DNA: TGCAGTGCTAGTAGGCCTCTCCGCCCCGATACGCAGTATTTT; CDR3: CSASRPLRPDTQYF; size: many; length: 14; V: TRBV20-1; J: TRBJ2-3; D: .
DNA: TGTGCCAGCAGCTTAGTTGGCCGGGAGCGCTCCTACGAGCAGTACTTC; CDR3: CASSLVGRERSYEQYF; size: many; length: 16; V: TRBV7-9; J: TRBJ2-7; D: .
DNA: TGTGCCAGCAGTGACGGGGGAGGGCCAGGGGGGTCCTACAATGAGCAGTTCTTC; CDR3: CASSDGGGPGGSYNEQFF; size: .; length: 18; V: TRBV6-1; J: TRBJ2-1; D: .
DNA: TGTGCCAGCAGCCGACAGTTCTACGAGCAGTACTTC; CDR3: CASSRQFYEQYF; size: many; length: 12; V: TRBV6-2/TRBV6-3; J: TRBJ2-7; D: .
DNA: TGTGCCAGCTCAGGACAGGGGAGCTCCTACGAGCAGTACTTC; CDR3: CASSGQGSSYEQYF; size: many; length: 14; V: TRBV18; J: TRBJ2-7; D: TRBD1
DNA: TGTGCCAGCAGGACAATTGGGACAGCCAAAAACATTCAGTACTTC; CDR3: CASRTIGTAKNIQYF; size: many; length: 15; V: TRBV28; J: TRBJ2-4; D: .
DNA: TGTGCCAGCACCAAGGAGCCCCCCTGGCGGTCGAACACCGGGGAGCTGTTTTTT; CDR3: CASTKEPPWRSNTGELFF; size: few; length: 18; V: TRBV7-2; J: TRBJ2-2; D: .
DNA: TGCGCCAGCAGCCAAAAACCGGGACTAGGCTCCAATGAGCAGTTCTTC; CDR3: CASSQKPGLGSNEQFF; size: .; length: 16; V: TRBV4-1; J: TRBJ2-1; D: TRBD2